The 12 T cell receptor beta chains reported below all come from one sample, sequenced in a study of identical twins. TCRdb re-called the 5' RACE reads through MiXCR, storing one row per CDR3 protein. Among 600,000 to 700,000 distinct CDR3 sequences listed, approximately 22% were seen once. These data are also associated with another study on T cells expressing NK-cell markers.

Sequenced: PBMCs. The receptors stem from a woman under 30 in good health.

This clonotype was observed a few times. The rearrangement links TRBV25-1 to TRBJ2-1, with 8 bases aligning to TRBD2. V shed 5 bases, J shed 2 bases, and the junction held 2 bases outside the gene matches. Germline lookup yields CDR1 MGHDK and CDR2 SYGVNS. The CDR3 consists of 14 residues. CDR3 sequence: CASSRTSPYNEQFF. The CDR3 DNA is TGTGCCAGCAGTCGGACTAGCCCCTACAATGAGCAGTTCTTC.

The chain has TRBV12-3 or TRBV12-4 and TRBJ2-5, with TRBD1 matching 10 bases. The length of the CDR3 is 14 residues. V dropped 4 bases and J dropped 4; count of bases not matched to a gene: 3. The CDR3 sequence: CASSYDRGPETQYF. The CDR3 DNA sequence: TGTGCCAGCAGTTATGACAGGGGGCCAGAGACCCAGTACTTC.

This chain joins TRBV6-1 and TRBJ2-1, with 9 bases identical to TRBD2. Trimming removed 8 bases from V and 7 bases from J; junction bases left unmatched: 6. Germline V lookup: CDR1 MNHNS, CDR2 SASEGT. This CDR3 has 13 residues. DNA of the CDR3: TGTGCCAGCTACGCGGGAGGGCTGAATGAGCAGTTCTTC. Encoded protein: CASYAGGLNEQFF.

The V and J genes are TRBV29-1 and TRBJ2-1; no reliable D call. Trimming cost V 6 bases and J 0 bases, with 9 bases left between them. CDR1 is SQVTM and CDR2 is ANQGSEA in the germline V gene. The CDR3 contains 13 residues. The CDR3: CSVSYSSYNEQFF. The CDR3, as DNA: TGCAGCGTAAGTTATAGCTCCTACAATGAGCAGTTCTTC.

The gene calls are TRBV15 and TRBJ2-4; D is unclear. The CDR3 runs to 15 residues. Trimming cost V 0 bases and J 5 bases, with 11 bases left between them. The germline CDR1 and CDR2 sequences are LNHNV and YYDKDF (reference sequence). This CDR3 reads CATSREPGRQNIQYF. In DNA form, the CDR3 reads TGTGCCACCAGCAGAGAGCCAGGCCGACAAAACATTCAGTACTTC.

This clonotype was seen a handful of times. The chain uses TRBV7-9 and TRBJ2-3; 7 bases are shared with TRBD1. V shed 3 bases, J shed 4 bases, and the junction held 7 bases outside the gene matches. Germline CDR1 reads SEHNR; CDR2 reads FQNEAQ (reference sequence). The CDR3 spans 15 residues. CDR3 DNA: TGTGCCAGCAGCTTTGGCAGGGGGACAGCAGATACGCAGTATTTT. Translated, it gives CASSFGRGTADTQYF. The full variable domain, rest sourced from reference TRBV7-9 and TRBJ2-3, is DTGVSQNPRHKITKRGQNVTFRCDPISEHNRLYWYRQTLGQGPEFLTYFQNEAQLEKSRLLSDRFSAERPKGSFSTLEIQRTEQGDSAMYLCASSFGRGTADTQYFGPGTRLTVL.

The J gene is TRBJ1-1, the V gene TRBV20-1; no clear D. CDR3 length: 15 amino acids. Germline V CDR1 and CDR2: DFQATT, SNEGSKA (reference sequence). V gave up 1 base and J gave up 4 bases, with 16 bases separating them. The DNA for the CDR3 is TGCAGTGCTAGAGTCGCCCCGTCCAGAAGCACTGAAGCTTTCTTT. Translating it yields CSARVAPSRSTEAFF.

This clonotype was observed a handful of times. The V and J genes are TRBV6-1 and TRBJ2-1, with D possibly being TRBD2 (6 bases). This CDR3 comprises 14 residues. The V and J ends lost 5 bases and 8 bases respectively, with 16 bases between them. Germline CDR1 MNHNS, CDR2 SASEGT. The CDR3 sequence is CASSRRRTTDEQFF. The CDR3, as DNA: TGTGCCAGCAGTCGTCGTCGGACTACGGATGAGCAGTTCTTC.

Only a few counts were recorded for this clonotype. The J gene is TRBJ2-7, the V gene TRBV20-1, with unresolved D. This CDR3 comprises 11 residues. The ends were cut back, 5 bases at V and 2 bases at J, with 7 bases in the middle. Germline-derived CDR1 and CDR2 are DFQATT and SNEGSKA (reference sequence). This CDR3 is CSASPTYEQYF. In DNA, the CDR3 is TGCAGTGCTTCTCCCACCTACGAGCAGTACTTC.

The chain uses TRBV20-1 and TRBJ2-2; 9 positions agree with TRBD1. In germline, CDR1 is DFQATT, CDR2 SNEGSKA (reference sequence). There are 15 residues in the CDR3. The V and J ends lost 6 bases and 4 bases, in that order; junction bases with no gene match: 9. CDR3 in amino acids: CSALSGTGTTGELFF. The CDR3 nucleotides are TGCAGTGCCCTCTCCGGGACAGGGACCACCGGGGAGCTGTTTTTT.

The V and J genes are TRBV20-1 and TRBJ1-2, with TRBD1 identical over 7 bases. V was pared by 4 bases and J by 7 bases, with 12 bases of the junction left unmatched. CDR3 size: 14 residues. Per germline, CDR1 DFQATT and CDR2 SNEGSKA (reference sequence). The chain's CDR3 is CSATRQGSETGYTF. CDR3 nucleotides: TGCAGTGCTACCAGACAGGGTTCTGAGACTGGCTACACCTTC.

Notes on this clonotype: Since a much larger clone is just one base distant, this may be a read error. The chain joins TRBV12-3 or TRBV12-4 to TRBJ2-5; 13 bases fit TRBD2. The CDR3 has 15 residues. With V trimmed by 3 bases and J by 4 bases, 2 bases remained unmatched. The CDR3 protein is CASSFTSGRGETQYF. The CDR3 coding sequence is TGTGCCAGCAGTTTTACTAGCGGGAGGGGAGAGACCCAGTACTTC.